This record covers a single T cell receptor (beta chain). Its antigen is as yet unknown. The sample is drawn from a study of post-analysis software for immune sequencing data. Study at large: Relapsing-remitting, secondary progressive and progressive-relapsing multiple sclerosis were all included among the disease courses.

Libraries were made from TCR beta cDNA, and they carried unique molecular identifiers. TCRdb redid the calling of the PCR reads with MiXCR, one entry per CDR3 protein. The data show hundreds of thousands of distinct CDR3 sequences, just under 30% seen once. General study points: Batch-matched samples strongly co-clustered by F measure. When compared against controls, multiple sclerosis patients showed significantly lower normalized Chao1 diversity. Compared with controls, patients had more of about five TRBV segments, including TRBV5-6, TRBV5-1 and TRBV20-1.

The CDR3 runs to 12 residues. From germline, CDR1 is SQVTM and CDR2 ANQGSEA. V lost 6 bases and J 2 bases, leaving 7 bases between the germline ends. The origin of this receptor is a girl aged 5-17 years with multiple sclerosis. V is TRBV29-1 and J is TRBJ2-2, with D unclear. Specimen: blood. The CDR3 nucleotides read TGCAGCGTCAGGCCCAACACCGGGGAGCTGTTTTTT. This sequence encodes CSVRPNTGELFF.